This TCR beta chain was identified in a study of breast tumors, draining lymph nodes, adjacent tissues. Via MiXCR, TCRdb re-called the multiplex PCR reads, giving one row per CDR3 protein. This table holds about 22,000 distinct CDR3 sequences, roughly 41% found once. This clonotype was recorded at least ten times. Its antigen remains unidentified. Study observations and caveats: Tumor TCR diversity was below lymph nodes but above nontumor tissue. Tumor T cell lymph node origin was a supported hypothesis, not proven.

Sequencing was done on a sample of breast tumor tissue. This clonotype was obtained from a female donor with breast cancer. Some clones in this sample may be carry-over from other donors' samples.

The CDR3, as DNA: TGCAGTGCTAGTGTAGGACAGCTCGACGAGCAGTACTTC. As protein: CSASVGQLDEQYF. The J gene is TRBJ2-7, the V gene TRBV20-1, with a possible D match to TRBD1 (6 bases). CDR3 length equals 13 residues. The V end lost 3 bases, the J end lost 5 bases, and 14 bases lay between the germline ends. CDR1 is DFQATT and CDR2 is SNEGSKA in the germline V gene (reference sequence).